This T cell receptor (beta chain) was recovered during a study of CD8+CD57+ T cells in acquired aplastic anemia. Template material for TCR beta VDJ and CDR3 profiling consisted of genomic DNA. TCRdb re-analysed the reads in MiXCR, keeping a single row per CDR3 protein. The sample yields about 270,000 distinct CDR3 sequences, about 56% seen once. Sample: sorted CD4+, CD8+, or CD8+CD57+ T cells (not recorded which) from PBMCs. The TCR was taken from a human donor with severe aplastic anemia or a healthy control (not recorded which).

The CDR3 is CSARDGARTDTQYF. The CDR3 nucleotides read TGCAGTGCTAGAGATGGGGCTCGCACAGATACGCAGTATTTT. The chain is built from TRBV20-1 and TRBJ2-3; tentatively, D is TRBD1 (5 bases). This CDR3 is built from 14 residues. Germline CDR1 and CDR2: DFQATT and SNEGSKA (reference sequence). V was cut by 0 bases and J by 1 base, with 8 bases left in between.